This record looks at one T cell receptor (beta chain) sequence and its context. Antigen unknown. 60 Vbeta and 13 Jbeta primers were used in PCR. Method: immunoSEQ multiplex PCR; TCRdb's copy keeps in-frame clones and lacks some. Of 100,000 to 150,000 clones listed, approximately 75% are singletons. The data stem from a study of cytomegalovirus exposure and HLA in healthy donors. Overall study findings and caveats: It was reportedly the case that the classifier diagnosed cytomegalovirus status with high specificity and sensitivity.

Germline V gives CDR1 LNHDA, CDR2 SQIVND (reference sequence). Trimming took 3 bases from V and 8 from J, leaving 11 bases between them. The CDR3 is 13 residues long. This sequence was found in a woman aged 45-59 years in good health and CMV-seronegative. This chain uses TRBV19 with TRBJ2-4, with D perhaps matching TRBD2 (6 bases). The specimen was PBMCs. Written as DNA, the CDR3 is TGTGCCAGTAGTATTCGGCCGGGGGACATTCAGTACTTC. It encodes CASSIRPGDIQYF.